The T cell receptor beta chain described here comes from a study of vaccination and CD4 T cells after COVID-19. Turning to the study itself: SARS-CoV-2, HCoV-NL63, HCoV-OC43 and HCoV-229E supplied the overlapping spike peptides used to stimulate cells.

The Oncomine TCR Beta short-read assay sequenced DNA from cultured CD4+ T cells. TCRdb ran MiXCR on the PCR reads and lists one entry per CDR3 protein. The sample carries some 9,000 distinct CDR3 sequences, roughly 65% recorded once. This clonotype showed up just once. Its antigen is as yet unknown. As for treatment: roughly ten-day PBMC culture with coronavirus spike peptide pools or control peptides (ViraFEST assay). The TCR was taken from a human donor who had recovered from COVID-19. The source was CD4+ T cells from blood, cultured in vitro, collected before SARS-CoV-2 vaccination.

The CDR3 region has the DNA TGTGCCAGCAGCTTAGAGGGGTTGGGTACGCAGTATTTT. Encoded protein: CASSLEGLGTQYF. The V call is TRBV7-2, the J call TRBJ2-3, with D maybe TRBD1 (5 bases). Germline V gene sequence: CDR1 SGHTA, CDR2 FQGNSA. CDR3 length: 13 residues. V gave up 1 base and J gave up 8 bases, with 10 bases separating them. Together with reference TRBV7-2 and TRBJ2-3, the CDR3 gives the full variable domain: GAGVSQSPSNKVTEKGKDVELRCDPISGHTALYWYRQSLGQGLEFLIYFQGNSAPDKSGLPSDRFSAERTGGSVSTLTIQRTQQEDSAVYLCASSLEGLGTQYFGPGTRLTVL.